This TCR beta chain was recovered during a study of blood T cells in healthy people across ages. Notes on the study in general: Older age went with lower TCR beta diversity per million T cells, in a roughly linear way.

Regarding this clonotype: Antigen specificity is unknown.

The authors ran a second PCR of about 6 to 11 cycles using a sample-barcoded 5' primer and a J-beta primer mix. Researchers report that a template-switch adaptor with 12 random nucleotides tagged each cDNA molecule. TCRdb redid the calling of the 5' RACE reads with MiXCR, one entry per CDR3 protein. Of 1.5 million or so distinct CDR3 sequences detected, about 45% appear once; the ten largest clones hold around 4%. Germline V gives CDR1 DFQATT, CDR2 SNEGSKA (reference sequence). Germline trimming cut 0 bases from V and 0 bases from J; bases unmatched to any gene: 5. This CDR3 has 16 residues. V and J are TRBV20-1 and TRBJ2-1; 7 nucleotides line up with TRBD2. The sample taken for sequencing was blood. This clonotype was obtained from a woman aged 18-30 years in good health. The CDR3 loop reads CSARDPSGNSYNEQFF. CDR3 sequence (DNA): TGCAGTGCTAGAGACCCCAGCGGGAACTCCTACAATGAGCAGTTCTTC.